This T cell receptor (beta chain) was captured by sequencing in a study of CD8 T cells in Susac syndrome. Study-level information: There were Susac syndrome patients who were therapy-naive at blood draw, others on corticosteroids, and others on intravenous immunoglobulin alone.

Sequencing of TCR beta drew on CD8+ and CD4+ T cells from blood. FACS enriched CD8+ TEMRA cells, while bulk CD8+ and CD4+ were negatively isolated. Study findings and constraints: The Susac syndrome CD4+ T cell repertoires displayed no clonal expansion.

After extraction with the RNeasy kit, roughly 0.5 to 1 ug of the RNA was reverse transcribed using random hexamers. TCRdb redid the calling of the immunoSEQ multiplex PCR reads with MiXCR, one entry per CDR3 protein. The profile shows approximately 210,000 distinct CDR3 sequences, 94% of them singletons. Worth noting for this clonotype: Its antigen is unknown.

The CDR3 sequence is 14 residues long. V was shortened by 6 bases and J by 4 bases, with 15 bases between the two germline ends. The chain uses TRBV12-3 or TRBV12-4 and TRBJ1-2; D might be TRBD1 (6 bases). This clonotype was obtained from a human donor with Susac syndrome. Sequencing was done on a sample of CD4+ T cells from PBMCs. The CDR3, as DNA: TGTGCCAGCAGCTGGGAGGGGGTCGGCTATGGCTACACCTTC. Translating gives CASSWEGVGYGYTF.